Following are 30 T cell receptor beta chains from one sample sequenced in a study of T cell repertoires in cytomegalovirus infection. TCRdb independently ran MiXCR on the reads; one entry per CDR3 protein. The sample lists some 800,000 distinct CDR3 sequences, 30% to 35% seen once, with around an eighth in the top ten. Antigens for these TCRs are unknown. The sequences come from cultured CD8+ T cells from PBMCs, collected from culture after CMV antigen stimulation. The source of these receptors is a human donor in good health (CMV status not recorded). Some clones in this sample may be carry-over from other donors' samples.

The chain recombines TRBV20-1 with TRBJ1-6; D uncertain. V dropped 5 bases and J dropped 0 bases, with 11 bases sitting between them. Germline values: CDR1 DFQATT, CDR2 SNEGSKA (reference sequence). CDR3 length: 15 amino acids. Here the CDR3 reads CSALDGSSYNSPLHF. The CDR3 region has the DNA TGCAGTGCTCTGGACGGAAGCTCCTATAATTCACCCCTCCACTTT.

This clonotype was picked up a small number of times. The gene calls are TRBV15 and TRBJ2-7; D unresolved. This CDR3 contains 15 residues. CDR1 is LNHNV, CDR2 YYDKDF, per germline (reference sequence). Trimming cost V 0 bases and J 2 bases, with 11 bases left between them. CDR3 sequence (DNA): TGTGCCACCAGCAGAGATAGGTCACGGACCTACGAGCAGTACTTC. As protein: CATSRDRSRTYEQYF.

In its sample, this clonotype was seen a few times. Written as DNA, the CDR3 is TGTGCCAGCAGCCAAGATCTGGGGGTCACTGAAGCTTTCTTT. This codes for CASSQDLGVTEAFF. The chain is built from TRBV14 and TRBJ1-1; possibly TRBD1 for D (5 bases). The CDR3 spans 14 residues. From germline, CDR1 is SGHDN and CDR2 FVKESK. V dropped 0 bases and J dropped 4 bases, with 9 bases sitting between them.

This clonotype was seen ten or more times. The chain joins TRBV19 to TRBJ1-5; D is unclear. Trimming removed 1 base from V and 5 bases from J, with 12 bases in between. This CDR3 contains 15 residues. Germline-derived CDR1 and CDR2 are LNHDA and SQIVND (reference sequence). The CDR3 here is CASSIVWALDQPQHF. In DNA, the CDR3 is TGTGCCAGTAGTATAGTGTGGGCACTAGATCAGCCCCAGCATTTT.

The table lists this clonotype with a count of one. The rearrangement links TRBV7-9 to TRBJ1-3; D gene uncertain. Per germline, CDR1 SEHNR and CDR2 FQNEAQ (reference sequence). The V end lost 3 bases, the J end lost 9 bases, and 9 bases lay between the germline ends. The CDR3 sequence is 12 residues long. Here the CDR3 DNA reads TGTGCCAGCAGCTTCATTGAGGGCACCATATATTTT. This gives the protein CASSFIEGTIYF.

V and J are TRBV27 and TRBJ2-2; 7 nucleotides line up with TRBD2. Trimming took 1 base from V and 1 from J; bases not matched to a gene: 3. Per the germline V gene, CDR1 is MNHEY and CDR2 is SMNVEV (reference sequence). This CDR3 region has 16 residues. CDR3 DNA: TGTGCCAGCAGTTTATACGGCGGGAGGAACACCGGGGAGCTGTTTTTT. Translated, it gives CASSLYGGRNTGELFF.

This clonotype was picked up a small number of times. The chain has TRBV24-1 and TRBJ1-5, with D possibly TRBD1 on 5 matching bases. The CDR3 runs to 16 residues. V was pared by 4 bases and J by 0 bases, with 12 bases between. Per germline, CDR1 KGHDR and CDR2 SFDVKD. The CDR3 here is CATSETQVNSNQPQHF. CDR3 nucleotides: TGTGCCACCAGTGAAACACAGGTGAATAGCAATCAGCCCCAGCATTTT.

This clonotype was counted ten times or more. The chain's CDR3 is CASSGTGTRAETQYF. In nucleotides, the CDR3 is TGCGCCAGCAGCGGAACCGGGACTAGGGCAGAGACCCAGTACTTC. J is TRBJ2-5 and V is TRBV5-1; TRBD2 matches at 8 bases. Germline values: CDR1 SGHRS, CDR2 YFSETQ. This CDR3 is 15 amino acids long. V dropped 4 bases and J dropped 4; count of bases not matched to a gene: 9.

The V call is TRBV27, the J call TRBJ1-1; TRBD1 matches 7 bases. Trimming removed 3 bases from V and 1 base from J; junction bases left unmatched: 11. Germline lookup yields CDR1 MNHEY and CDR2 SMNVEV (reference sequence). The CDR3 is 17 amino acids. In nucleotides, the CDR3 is TGTGCCAGCAGTTTGGGTAATAAGGGACAGAGGAACACTGAAGCTTTCTTT. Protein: CASSLGNKGQRNTEAFF.

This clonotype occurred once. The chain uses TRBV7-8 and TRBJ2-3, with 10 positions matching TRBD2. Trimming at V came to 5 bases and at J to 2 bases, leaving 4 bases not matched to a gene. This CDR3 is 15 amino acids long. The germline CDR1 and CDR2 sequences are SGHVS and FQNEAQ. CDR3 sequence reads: CASSALAGATDTQYF. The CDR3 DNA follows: TGTGCCAGCAGCGCGCTAGCGGGGGCCACAGATACGCAGTATTTT. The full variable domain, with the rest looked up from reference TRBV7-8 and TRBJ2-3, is GAGVSQSPRYKVAKRGQDVALRCDPISGHVSLFWYQQALGQGPEFLTYFQNEAQLDKSGLPSDRFFAERPEGSVSTLKIQRTQQEDSAVYLCASSALAGATDTQYFGPGTRLTVL.

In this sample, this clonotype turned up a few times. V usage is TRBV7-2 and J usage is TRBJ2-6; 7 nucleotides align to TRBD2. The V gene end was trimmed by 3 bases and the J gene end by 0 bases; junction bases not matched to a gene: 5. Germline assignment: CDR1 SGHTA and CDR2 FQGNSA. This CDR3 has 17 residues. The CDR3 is CASSLNGGTSGANVLTF. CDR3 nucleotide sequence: TGTGCCAGCAGCTTGAACGGGGGGACCTCTGGGGCCAACGTCCTGACTTTC.

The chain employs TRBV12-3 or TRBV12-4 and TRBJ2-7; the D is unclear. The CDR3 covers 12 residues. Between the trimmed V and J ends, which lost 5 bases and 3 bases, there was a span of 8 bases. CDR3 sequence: CASSPSYYEQYF. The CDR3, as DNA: TGTGCCAGCAGTCCCAGCTACTACGAGCAGTACTTC.

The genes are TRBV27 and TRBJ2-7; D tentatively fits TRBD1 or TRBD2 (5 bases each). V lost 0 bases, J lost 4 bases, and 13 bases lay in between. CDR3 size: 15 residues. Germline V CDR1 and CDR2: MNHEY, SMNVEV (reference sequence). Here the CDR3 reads CASSLSGVSGYEQYF. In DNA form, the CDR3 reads TGTGCCAGCAGTTTATCGGGGGTCTCAGGTTACGAGCAGTACTTC.

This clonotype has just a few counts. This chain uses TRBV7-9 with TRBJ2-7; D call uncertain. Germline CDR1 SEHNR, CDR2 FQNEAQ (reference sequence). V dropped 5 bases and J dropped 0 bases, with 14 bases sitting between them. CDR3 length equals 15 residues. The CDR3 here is CASSPVGRSSYEQYF. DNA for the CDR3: TGTGCCAGCAGCCCAGTTGGCCGAAGCTCCTACGAGCAGTACTTC. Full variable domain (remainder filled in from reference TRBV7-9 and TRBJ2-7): DTGVSQNPRHKITKRGQNVTFRCDPISEHNRLYWYRQTLGQGPEFLTYFQNEAQLEKSRLLSDRFSAERPKGSFSTLEIQRTEQGDSAMYLCASSPVGRSSYEQYFGPGTRLTVT.

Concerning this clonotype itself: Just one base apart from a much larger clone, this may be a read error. The CDR3 nucleotides read TGTACCAGCAGTCCTTGGACTAGCGGGGGGACCGGGGAGCTGTTTTTT. Protein product: CTSSPWTSGGTGELFF. The chain combines TRBV12-3 or TRBV12-4 with TRBJ2-2; 14 nucleotides agree with TRBD2. The CDR3 extends over 16 amino acids.

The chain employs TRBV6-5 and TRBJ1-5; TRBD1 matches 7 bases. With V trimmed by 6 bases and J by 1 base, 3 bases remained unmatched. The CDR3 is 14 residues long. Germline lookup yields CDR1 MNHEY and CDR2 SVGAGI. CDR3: CASRMTGSNQPQHF. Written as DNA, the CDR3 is TGTGCCAGCAGGATGACAGGGAGCAATCAGCCCCAGCATTTT.

The CDR3 loop reads CASSPPPDRGTEAFF. As DNA, the CDR3 is TGTGCCAGCAGTCCCCCCCCCGACAGGGGCACTGAAGCTTTCTTT. V usage is TRBV27 and J usage is TRBJ1-1, with TRBD1 identical over 8 bases. In germline, CDR1 is MNHEY, CDR2 SMNVEV (reference sequence). V shed 5 bases, J shed 4 bases, and the junction held 9 bases outside the gene matches. This CDR3 is 15 amino acids long.

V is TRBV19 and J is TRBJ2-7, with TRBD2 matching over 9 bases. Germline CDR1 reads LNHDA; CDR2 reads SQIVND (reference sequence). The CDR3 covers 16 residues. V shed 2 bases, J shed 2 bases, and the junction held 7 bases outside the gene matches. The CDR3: CASSIFVLAGTYEQYF. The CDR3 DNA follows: TGTGCCAGTAGTATATTCGTCCTAGCGGGGACCTACGAGCAGTACTTC.

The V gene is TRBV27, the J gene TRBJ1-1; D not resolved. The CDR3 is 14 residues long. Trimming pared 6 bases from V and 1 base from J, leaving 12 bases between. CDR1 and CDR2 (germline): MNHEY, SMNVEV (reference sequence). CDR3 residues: CASRLDPGNTEAFF. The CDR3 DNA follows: TGTGCCAGCAGATTAGACCCGGGGAACACTGAAGCTTTCTTT.

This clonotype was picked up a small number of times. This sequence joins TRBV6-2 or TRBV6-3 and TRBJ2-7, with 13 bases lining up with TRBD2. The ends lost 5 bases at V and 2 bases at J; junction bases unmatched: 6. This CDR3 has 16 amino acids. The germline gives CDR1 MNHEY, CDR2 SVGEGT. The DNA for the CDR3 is TGTGCCAGCAGTACGGGGACTAGCGGGGCTCCCTACGAGCAGTACTTC. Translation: CASSTGTSGAPYEQYF.

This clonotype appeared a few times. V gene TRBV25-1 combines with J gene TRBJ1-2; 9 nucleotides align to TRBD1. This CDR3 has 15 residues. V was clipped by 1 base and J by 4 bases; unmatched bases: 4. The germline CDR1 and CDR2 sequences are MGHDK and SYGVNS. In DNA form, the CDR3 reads TGTGCCAGCAGTGAATGGGGGACAGGGCCCTATGGCTACACCTTC. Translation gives CASSEWGTGPYGYTF.

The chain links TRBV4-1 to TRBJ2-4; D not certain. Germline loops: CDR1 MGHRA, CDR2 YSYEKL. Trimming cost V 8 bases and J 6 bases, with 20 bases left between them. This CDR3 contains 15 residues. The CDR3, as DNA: TGCGCCAGCTCCAGGAGAGCGATGGATGGAAACATTCAGTACTTC. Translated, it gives CASSRRAMDGNIQYF.

For the CDR3, the DNA is TGTGCCAGCAGCCAAGAACACGGCTCCTACGAGCAGTACTTC. Protein sequence: CASSQEHGSYEQYF. The chain recombines TRBV3-1 with TRBJ2-7; D is ambiguous. The V gene's germline CDR1 is LGHDT and CDR2 YNNKEL (reference sequence). Between the trimmed V and J ends, which lost 0 bases and 0 bases, there was a span of 6 bases. The CDR3 loop spans 14 amino acids.

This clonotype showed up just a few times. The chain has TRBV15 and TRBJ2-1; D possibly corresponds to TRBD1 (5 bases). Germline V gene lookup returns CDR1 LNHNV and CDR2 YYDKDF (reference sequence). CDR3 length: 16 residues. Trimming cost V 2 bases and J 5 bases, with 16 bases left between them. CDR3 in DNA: TGTGCCACCAGCAGAAACTTAATGGGGCGAAACAATGAGCAGTTCTTC. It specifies CATSRNLMGRNNEQFF.

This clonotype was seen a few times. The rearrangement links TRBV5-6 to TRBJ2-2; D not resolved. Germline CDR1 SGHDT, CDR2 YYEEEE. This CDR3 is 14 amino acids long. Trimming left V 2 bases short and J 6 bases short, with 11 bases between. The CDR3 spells CASSFPGVPGELFF. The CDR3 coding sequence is TGTGCCAGCAGCTTCCCTGGGGTGCCCGGGGAGCTGTTTTTT.

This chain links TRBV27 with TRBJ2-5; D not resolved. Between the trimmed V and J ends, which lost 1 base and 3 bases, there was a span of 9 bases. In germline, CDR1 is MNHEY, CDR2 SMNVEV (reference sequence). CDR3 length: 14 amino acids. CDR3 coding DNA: TGTGCCAGCAGTTTATATCGGGCGGAAGAGACCCAGTACTTC. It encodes CASSLYRAEETQYF.

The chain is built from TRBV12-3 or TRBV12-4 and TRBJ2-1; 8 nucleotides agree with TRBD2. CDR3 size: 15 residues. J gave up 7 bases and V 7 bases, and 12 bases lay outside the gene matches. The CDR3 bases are TGTGCCAGCACCTCACGGGGGGGGGCGGGGAATGAGCAGTTCTTC. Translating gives CASTSRGGAGNEQFF.

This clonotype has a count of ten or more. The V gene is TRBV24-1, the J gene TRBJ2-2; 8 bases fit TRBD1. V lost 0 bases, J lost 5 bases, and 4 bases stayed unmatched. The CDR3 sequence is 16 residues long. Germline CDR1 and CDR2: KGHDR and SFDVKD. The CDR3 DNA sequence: TGTGCCACCAGTGATTTGCAGGGGGCGGGGACCGGGGAGCTGTTTTTT. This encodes CATSDLQGAGTGELFF.

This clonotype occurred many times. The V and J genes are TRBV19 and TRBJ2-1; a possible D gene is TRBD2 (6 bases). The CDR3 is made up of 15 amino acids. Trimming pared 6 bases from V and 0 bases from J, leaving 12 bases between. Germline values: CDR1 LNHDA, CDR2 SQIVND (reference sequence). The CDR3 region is CASSSGLSSYNEQFF. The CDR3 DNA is TGTGCCAGTAGCTCGGGACTTAGCTCCTACAATGAGCAGTTCTTC.

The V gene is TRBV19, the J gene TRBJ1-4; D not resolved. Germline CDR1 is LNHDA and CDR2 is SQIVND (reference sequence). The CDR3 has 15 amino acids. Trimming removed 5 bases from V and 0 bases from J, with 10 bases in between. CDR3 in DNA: TGTGCCAGTAGTCGCCTCCCGTCAACTAATGAAAAACTGTTTTTT. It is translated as CASSRLPSTNEKLFF.